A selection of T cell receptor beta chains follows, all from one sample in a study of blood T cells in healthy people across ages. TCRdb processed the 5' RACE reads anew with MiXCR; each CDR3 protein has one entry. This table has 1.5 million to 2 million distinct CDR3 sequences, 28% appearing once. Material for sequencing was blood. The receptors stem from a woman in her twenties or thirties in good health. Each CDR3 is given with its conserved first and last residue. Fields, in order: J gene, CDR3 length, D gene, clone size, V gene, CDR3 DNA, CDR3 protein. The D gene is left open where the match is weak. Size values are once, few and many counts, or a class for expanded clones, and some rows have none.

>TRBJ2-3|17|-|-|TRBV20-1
TGCAGTGCTAGATTCGCCACTCCGATCATGGGGGCAGATACGCAGTATTTT
CSARFATPIMGADTQYF
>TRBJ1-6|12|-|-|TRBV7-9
TGTGCCAGCAGCTTAGTCCACTCTGACCTCCACTTT
CASSLVHSDLHF
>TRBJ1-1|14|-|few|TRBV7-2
TGTGCCAGCAGCCTCCGGATCCCTGACACTGAAGCTTTCTTT
CASSLRIPDTEAFF
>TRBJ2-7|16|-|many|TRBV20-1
TGCAGTGCTCCCGGAAGGGGTAGCAGGGGAAGCTACGAGCAGTACTTC
CSAPGRGSRGSYEQYF
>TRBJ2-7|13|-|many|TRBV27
TGTGCCAGCAGTACCGGACGACACTACGAGCAGTACTTC
CASSTGRHYEQYF
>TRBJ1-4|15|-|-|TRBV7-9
TGTGCCAGCAGCCCAGGCCACAGACTAGGAGAAAAACTGTTTTTT
CASSPGHRLGEKLFF
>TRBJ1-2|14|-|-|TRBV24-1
TGTGTCACCAGTGACCGCCGGGGGAGCTATGGCTACACCTTC
CVTSDRRGSYGYTF
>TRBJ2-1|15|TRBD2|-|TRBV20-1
TGCAGTGCTAGGGAGGGGGCTAGCGGGATACATGAGCAGTTCTTC
CSAREGASGIHEQFF
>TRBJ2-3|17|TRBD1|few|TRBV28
TGTGCCAGCAGTTTATTGGACAGGGTGTATGGCACAGATACGCAGTATTTT
CASSLLDRVYGTDTQYF
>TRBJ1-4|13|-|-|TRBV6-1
TGTGCCAGCAGTGCAGGGATTGATGAAAAACTGTTTTTT
CASSAGIDEKLFF
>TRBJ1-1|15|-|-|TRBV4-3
TGCGCCAGCAGCCAAGTAGTAGGGGGGAACACTGAAGCTTTCTTT
CASSQVVGGNTEAFF
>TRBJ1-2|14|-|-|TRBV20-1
TGCAGTGCTGATCCGGGCGGAGCTAACTATGGCTACACCTTC
CSADPGGANYGYTF
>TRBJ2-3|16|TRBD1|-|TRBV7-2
TGTGCCAGCAGTTTATCCGGGACAGGGGCAGGAGATACGCAGTATTTT
CASSLSGTGAGDTQYF
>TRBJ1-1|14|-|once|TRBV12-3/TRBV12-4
TGTGCCAGCATCCTGACGGACAGGAACACTGAAGCTTTCTTT
CASILTDRNTEAFF
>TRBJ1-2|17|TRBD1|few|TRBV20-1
TGCAGTGCTAGAGATCGTAGGACAGGGGGCGCATACTATGGCTACACCTTC
CSARDRRTGGAYYGYTF
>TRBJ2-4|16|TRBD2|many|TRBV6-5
TGTGCCAGTAGTTACACGGGACTAATCCAGGGTGGCATTCAGTACTTC
CASSYTGLIQGGIQYF
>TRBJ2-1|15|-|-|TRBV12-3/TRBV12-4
TGTGCCAGCAGCAATACTAGGGGGGCCAGGGATGAGCAGTTCTTC
CASSNTRGARDEQFF
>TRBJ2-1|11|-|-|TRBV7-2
TGTGCCAGCAGCTTGTCCCGTGAGCAGTTCTTC
CASSLSREQFF
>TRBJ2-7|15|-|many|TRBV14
TGTGCCAGCAGCCAAGGGTCCGCAGAGGACTACGAGCAGTACTTC
CASSQGSAEDYEQYF
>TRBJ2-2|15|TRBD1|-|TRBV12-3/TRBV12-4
TGTGCCAGCAGTCGACAGGGGTCTAACACCGGGGAGCTGTTTTTT
CASSRQGSNTGELFF
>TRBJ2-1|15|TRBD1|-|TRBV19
TGTGCCAGTACCAATGTCCAGGGGGTAGGGAATGAGCAGTTCTTC
CASTNVQGVGNEQFF
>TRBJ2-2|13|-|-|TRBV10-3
TGTGCCATCAGCCCCCCCCCGGCCGGGGAGCTGTTTTTT
CAISPPPAGELFF
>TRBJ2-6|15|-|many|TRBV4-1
TGCGCCAGCAGCCGATTAGGCACTGGGGCCAACGTCCTGACTTTC
CASSRLGTGANVLTF
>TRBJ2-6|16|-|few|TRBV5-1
TGCGCCAGCCAAACCCAGGGGCTTGGAGGGGCCAACGTCCTGACTTTC
CASQTQGLGGANVLTF
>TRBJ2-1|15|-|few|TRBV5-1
TGCGCCAGCAGCTTAACACCGCAAACCTACAATGAGCAGTTCTTC
CASSLTPQTYNEQFF
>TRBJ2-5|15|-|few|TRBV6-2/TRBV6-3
TGTGCCAGCAGTTACCCTGGGACCACCCAAGAGACCCAGTACTTC
CASSYPGTTQETQYF
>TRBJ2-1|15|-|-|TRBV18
TGTGCCAGCTCACCACCTGGGACCCCCTACAATGAGCAGTTCTTC
CASSPPGTPYNEQFF
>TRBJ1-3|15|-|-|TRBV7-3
TGTGCCAGCAGCTTAGAAGGCGGCTCTGGAAACACCATATATTTT
CASSLEGGSGNTIYF
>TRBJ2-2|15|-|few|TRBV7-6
TGTGCCAGCACCCCTTCCAGCGACGGCACCGGGGAGCTGTTTTTT
CASTPSSDGTGELFF
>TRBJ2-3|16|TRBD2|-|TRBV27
TGTGCCAGCAGTTTAAATATGCGGGGGAACACAGATACGCAGTATTTT
CASSLNMRGNTDTQYF
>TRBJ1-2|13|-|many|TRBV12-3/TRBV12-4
TGTGCCAGCAGTTTAGGGTACGGGAATGGCTACACCTTC
CASSLGYGNGYTF
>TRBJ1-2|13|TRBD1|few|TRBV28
TGTGCCAGCAGTCTGACAGGGCGTGCTGGCTACACCTTC
CASSLTGRAGYTF
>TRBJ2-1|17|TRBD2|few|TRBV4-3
TGCGCCAGCAGCCAAGTCAGCCTAGCGGGAATCAACAATGAGCAGTTCTTC
CASSQVSLAGINNEQFF
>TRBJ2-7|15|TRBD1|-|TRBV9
TGTGCCAGCAGCGTGGGGCAGGGGGAGACATACGAGCAGTACTTC
CASSVGQGETYEQYF
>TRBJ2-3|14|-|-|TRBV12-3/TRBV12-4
TGTGCCAGCGCGGATGGCGGGGGCACAGATGCGCAGTATTTT
CASADGGGTDAQYF
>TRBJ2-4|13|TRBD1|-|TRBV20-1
TGCAGTGCGCCCGACAGGGTGTCGGGCATTCAGTACTTC
CSAPDRVSGIQYF
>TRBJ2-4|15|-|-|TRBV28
TGTGCCAGCAGTCCCAAGGGCATAGCCAAAAACATTCAGTACTTC
CASSPKGIAKNIQYF
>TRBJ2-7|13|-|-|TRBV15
TGTGCCACCAGCAGAGATTCCCAAGCCGAGCAGTACTTC
CATSRDSQAEQYF
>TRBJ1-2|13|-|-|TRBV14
TGTGCCAGCAGCCCCAGGGTTCCGGATGGCTACACCTTC
CASSPRVPDGYTF
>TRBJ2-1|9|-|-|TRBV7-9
TGTACCAGCAGTCACTCCCAGTTCTTC
CTSSHSQFF
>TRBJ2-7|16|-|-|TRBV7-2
TGTGCCAGCAGCTTATTCCGGGCCCTACAGTTCGGCGAGCAGTACTTC
CASSLFRALQFGEQYF
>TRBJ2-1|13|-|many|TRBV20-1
TGCAGTGCTCGAGTTCCCGACTACAATGAGCAGTTCTTC
CSARVPDYNEQFF
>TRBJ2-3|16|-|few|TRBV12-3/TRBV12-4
TGTGCCAGCATCCCCCCCGGGGCGGGGCGCACAGATACGCAGTATTTT
CASIPPGAGRTDTQYF
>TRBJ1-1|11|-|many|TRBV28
TGTGCCAGCAGTTTCCAGACTGAAGCTTTCTTT
CASSFQTEAFF
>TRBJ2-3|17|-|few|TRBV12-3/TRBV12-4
TGTGCCAGTAGTAAATATACAGGCCAGTTAGTTGGGGATACGCAGTATTTT
CASSKYTGQLVGDTQYF
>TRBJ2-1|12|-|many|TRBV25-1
TGTGCCAGCATAAACTTCTACAATGAGCAGTTCTTC
CASINFYNEQFF